Listed below are T cell receptor beta chains from one sample, sequenced in a study of cytomegalovirus exposure and HLA in healthy donors. Sequencing used immunoSEQ multiplex PCR; TCRdb keeps in-frame clones, though not all of them. The sample has some 140,000 clones, roughly 77% seen once. The specimen was PBMCs. The receptor source for this set is a female donor in good health and CMV-seronegative. The CDR3 runs from the conserved cysteine through the conserved F or W. The order of the fields is D gene, V gene, clone size, J gene, CDR3 DNA, CDR3 protein. The D gene is left open where the match is weak. Not all rows give a size; the values are once, few, many and, for expanded clones, a class.

>NA|TRBV19|NA|TRBJ2-1
TGTGCCAGTAGTATAGTGCCCCGGGAGAGCGGCAATGAGCAGTTCTTC
CASSIVPRESGNEQFF
>NA|TRBV10-3|NA|TRBJ1-6
TGTGCCATCAGTGAGTCCGCGGGGATAGGATCACCCCTCCACTTT
CAISESAGIGSPLHF
>NA|TRBV7-8|NA|TRBJ2-7
TGTGCCAGCAGCCCCCCCTTGCGGGATTCTACCTACGAGCAGTACTTC
CASSPPLRDSTYEQYF
>NA|TRBV19|NA|TRBJ2-3
TGTGCCAGTAGTATCGGGGACACCTCCACAGATACGCAGTATTTT
CASSIGDTSTDTQYF
>TRBD1|TRBV7-9|NA|TRBJ2-7
TGTGCCAGCAGCCCGACAGGGGCCTACGAGCAGTACTTC
CASSPTGAYEQYF
>TRBD2|TRBV5-4|NA|TRBJ2-3
TGTGCCAGCAGTCCTCCACCGAAAGCGGGGGGACGCACAGATACGCAGTATTTT
CASSPPPKAGGRTDTQYF
>NA|TRBV7-2|NA|TRBJ1-1
TGTGCCAGCAGCCGTGGGGGCGCTGAAGCTTTCTTT
CASSRGGAEAFF
>TRBD1|TRBV7-9|NA|TRBJ1-1
TGTGCCAGCAGCCAGACCGGGACAGGGGCCACTGAAGCTTTCTTT
CASSQTGTGATEAFF
>TRBD2|TRBV10-3|once|TRBJ2-3
TGTGCCATCAGGGGGACTAGCGGGGAGACAAGCACAGATACGCAGTATTTT
CAIRGTSGETSTDTQYF
>TRBD1|TRBV5-1|NA|TRBJ1-2
TGCGCCAGCAGCTCCAGCCGGGACAGGGGTGGCTACACCTTC
CASSSSRDRGGYTF
>TRBD1|TRBV7-9|NA|TRBJ1-2
TGTGCCAGCACCGGGACAGGGGGCGCGTACTATGGCTACACCTTC
CASTGTGGAYYGYTF
>NA|TRBV7-7|NA|TRBJ2-2
TGTGCTAGCAGCTTGGTGGGCAACACCGGGGAGCTGTTTTTT
CASSLVGNTGELFF
>NA|TRBV11-2|NA|TRBJ2-7
TGTGCCAGCAGCCCCCAGTCCTACGAGCAGTACTTC
CASSPQSYEQYF
>NA|TRBV19|NA|TRBJ1-5
TGTGCCAGTAGTATAATACAGTTGAGCAATCAGCCCCAGCATTTT
CASSIIQLSNQPQHF
>TRBD2|TRBV9|NA|TRBJ2-7
TGTGCCAGCAGCCGTGGGACTAGCGGGACCAACGAGCAGTACTTC
CASSRGTSGTNEQYF
>NA|TRBV30|once|TRBJ2-2
TGTGCCTGGACTAGGGGGGGTGAAACCGGGGAGCTGTTTTTT
CAWTRGGETGELFF
>NA|TRBV21-1|NA|TRBJ1-6
TGTGCCAGCAGCCCGCAAACCCCGGGACACAAGCTTAGCTCCTATAATTCACCCCTCCACTTT
CASSPQTPGHKLSSYNSPLHF
>NA|TRBV18|NA|TRBJ1-3
TGTGCCAGCTCACCAGTAGCAGCAGGGGAAGTTGGAAACACCATATATTTT
CASSPVAAGEVGNTIYF
>NA|TRBV7-9|NA|TRBJ1-4
TGTGCCAGCAGCTTAGACAGGGACGGGGATGAAAAACTGTTTTTT
CASSLDRDGDEKLFF
>NA|TRBV6-1|few|TRBJ1-1
TGTGCCAGCGGGGCAGGGATGATCGCTTTCTTT
CASGAGMIAFF
>NA|TRBV7-8|NA|TRBJ2-7
TGTGCCAGCAGCTTTGGCCCGGGGTTTAGCTCCTACGAGCAGTACTTC
CASSFGPGFSSYEQYF
>TRBD2|TRBV5-1|NA|TRBJ2-5
TGCGCCAGCAGCTTTAGCGGGGCCCAAGAGACCCAGTACTTC
CASSFSGAQETQYF
>TRBD1|TRBV18|NA|TRBJ1-3
TGTGCCAGCTCACCGACGGACAGGGGAAACACCATATATTTT
CASSPTDRGNTIYF
>NA|TRBV4-1|NA|TRBJ2-7
TGCGCCAGCAGCCAAGATTACCAGGTTGGCGAGCAGTACTTC
CASSQDYQVGEQYF
>NA|TRBV2|medium-sized|TRBJ1-2
TGTGCCAGCAGGCGCTATGGCTACACCTTC
CASRRYGYTF
>TRBD1|TRBV7-2|NA|TRBJ2-1
TGTGCCGTCGCCACGGGACAGCGAGATGAGCAGTTCTTC
CAVATGQRDEQFF
>NA|TRBV5-6|NA|TRBJ1-3
TGTGCCAGCCACCCGTGGGCGTACAGTTCAGGAAACACCATATATTTT
CASHPWAYSSGNTIYF
>NA|TRBV4-1|NA|TRBJ2-7
TGCGCCAGCAGCCTCGGGACAAACTACGAGCAGTACTTC
CASSLGTNYEQYF
>NA|TRBV10-1|few|TRBJ2-7
TGCGCCAGCAGTGATTCAGGGGCAAGCATGCACGAGCAGTACTTC
CASSDSGASMHEQYF
>NA|TRBV29-1|few|TRBJ2-7
TGCAGCGTCGGAGACAGTGGGGACGAGCAGTACTTC
CSVGDSGDEQYF
>TRBD1|TRBV5-1|NA|TRBJ2-2
TGCGCCAGCAGCTGGGACAGGAAGGGCACCGGGGAGCTGTTTTTT
CASSWDRKGTGELFF